The rows below give T cell receptor beta chains drawn from one sample of a study of blood T cells in healthy people across ages. TCRdb re-derived calls from the 5' RACE reads in MiXCR, one entry per CDR3 protein. The repertoire holds hundreds of thousands of distinct CDR3 sequences, with approximately 30% as singletons. The sequenced sample was blood. Receptors were obtained from a woman older than 75 in good health. CDR3s include the opening cysteine and the closing phenylalanine or tryptophan. The order of the fields is CDR3 length, D gene, J gene, clone size, V gene, CDR3 protein, CDR3 DNA. The D gene is left open where the match is weak. Size values are once, few and many counts, or a class for expanded clones, and some rows have none.

14 . TRBJ2-7 . TRBV2 CTSSEKGYIYEQYF TGTACCAGCAGTGAAAAGGGCTACATCTACGAGCAGTACTTC
15 TRBD2 TRBJ2-7 . TRBV27 CASSPLAGGKNEQYF TGTGCCAGCAGTCCCCTAGCGGGAGGGAAAAACGAGCAGTACTTC
14 . TRBJ2-3 . TRBV23-1 CASSRRGVTDTQYF TGCGCCAGCAGTCGCAGGGGAGTGACAGATACGCAGTATTTT
13 . TRBJ2-5 many TRBV7-8 CASSRPGRETQYF TGTGCCAGCAGCCGACCTGGCAGAGAGACCCAGTACTTC
16 . TRBJ1-1 . TRBV28 CASSPLGSGVRTEAFF TGTGCCAGCAGTCCACTCGGGTCAGGGGTTCGCACTGAAGCTTTCTTT
16 . TRBJ2-5 . TRBV4-3 CASSQERRGYQETQYF TGCGCCAGCAGCCAAGAACGCAGGGGTTACCAAGAGACCCAGTACTTC
16 . TRBJ1-1 . TRBV20-1 CSARNRGGGRDTEAFF TGCAGTGCTAGAAACAGAGGGGGGGGACGTGACACTGAAGCTTTCTTT
13 . TRBJ2-7 . TRBV27 CASRTGAVNEQYF TGTGCCAGCAGGACGGGAGCGGTAAACGAGCAGTACTTC
14 TRBD2 TRBJ2-5 few TRBV5-1 CASSITSGEKTQYF TGCGCCAGCAGCATCACTAGCGGGGAGAAGACCCAGTACTTC
12 TRBD2 TRBJ2-5 many TRBV6-5 CATGRGRETQYF TGTGCCACCGGGAGGGGTCGAGAGACCCAGTACTTC
14 . TRBJ2-7 many TRBV7-2 CASSLNLAAAEQYF TGTGCCAGCAGCTTAAATCTAGCTGCCGCCGAGCAGTACTTC
12 . TRBJ1-2 once TRBV30 CAWGEGNYGYTF TGTGCCTGGGGCGAGGGGAACTATGGCTACACCTTC
14 TRBD1 TRBJ2-5 many TRBV2 CASSEGTGRETQYF TGTGCCAGCAGTGAAGGGACAGGGAGGGAGACCCAGTACTTC
16 TRBD2 TRBJ2-1 . TRBV7-9 CASSFGGARGVNEQFF TGTGCCAGCAGCTTTGGGGGAGCCCGGGGGGTGAATGAGCAGTTCTTC
12 . TRBJ2-3 . TRBV12-5 CASGTGIDTQYF TGTGCTAGTGGAACAGGGATAGATACGCAGTATTTT
15 . TRBJ1-2 many TRBV5-1 CASSLAGWEDYGYTF TGCGCCAGCAGCTTGGCCGGCTGGGAGGACTATGGCTACACCTTC
16 . TRBJ1-1 . TRBV29-1 CSVEGAGGVMNTEAFF TGCAGCGTTGAAGGGGCCGGCGGAGTCATGAACACTGAAGCTTTCTTT
14 TRBD1 TRBJ1-2 . TRBV4-1 CASNPLGQGNGYTF TGCGCCAGCAACCCGTTGGGACAGGGGAATGGCTACACCTTC
16 TRBD1 TRBJ1-6 few TRBV6-1 CASSETRAGGRSPLHF TGTGCCAGCAGTGAAACAAGGGCAGGGGGCCGGTCACCCCTCCACTTT
13 . TRBJ2-5 many TRBV20-1 CSARGYNRETQYF TGCAGTGCTAGAGGTTACAATCGAGAGACCCAGTACTTC
12 . TRBJ1-4 few TRBV20-1 CSAEIHTGILFF TGCAGTGCTGAGATCCATACAGGGATACTGTTTTTT
13 . TRBJ2-7 . TRBV30 CAYCQGRSYEQYF TGTGCCTACTGCCAAGGGCGTTCCTACGAGCAGTACTTC
16 TRBD1 TRBJ2-7 . TRBV6-5 CASSYIGDRGSYEQYF TGTGCCAGCAGTTACATCGGGGACAGGGGGTCCTACGAGCAGTACTTC
17 . TRBJ1-2 . TRBV7-9 CASSSYPGTGVDVGYTF TGTGCCAGCAGCTCGTATCCCGGGACGGGGGTCGACGTTGGCTACACCTTC
12 . TRBJ2-1 many TRBV6-6 CASRPHYNEQFF TGTGCCAGCAGGCCCCATTACAATGAGCAGTTCTTC
16 . TRBJ1-6 . TRBV7-8 CASSLVAPEGGSPLHF TGTGCCAGCAGCTTAGTAGCTCCCGAGGGAGGTTCACCCCTCCACTTT
17 . TRBJ2-1 . TRBV5-1 CASSLFTTASSYNGQFF TGCGCCAGCAGTCTATTCACAACAGCGAGCTCCTACAATGGGCAGTTCTTC
16 . TRBJ1-5 few TRBV5-5 CASSMGDRGGNQPQHF TGTGCCAGCAGCATGGGGGACCGGGGCGGCAATCAGCCCCAGCATTTT
14 TRBD2 TRBJ2-3 many TRBV20-1 CSANSGGASDTQYF TGCAGTGCCAATAGCGGGGGGGCGTCAGATACGCAGTATTTT
15 . TRBJ2-5 many TRBV7-2 CASSLGQVKQETQYF TGTGCCAGCAGCTTAGGTCAGGTGAAACAAGAGACCCAGTACTTC
14 TRBD2 TRBJ2-7 many TRBV5-1 CASSLEGEGYEQYF TGCGCCAGCAGCTTGGAAGGGGAGGGGTACGAGCAGTACTTC
18 TRBD2 TRBJ2-5 many TRBV20-1 CSATLTSGGSMYQETQYF TGCAGTGCAACCCTAACTAGCGGGGGATCTATGTACCAAGAGACCCAGTACTTC
14 TRBD1 TRBJ2-5 many TRBV20-1 CSARPLTGQETQYF TGCAGTGCTCGGCCCTTGACAGGGCAGGAGACCCAGTACTTC
14 TRBD1 TRBJ1-2 many TRBV12-3/TRBV12-4 CASSLQRGRDGYTF TGTGCCAGCAGTTTACAGAGGGGGCGGGACGGCTACACCTTC
14 TRBD1 TRBJ2-2 few TRBV7-2 CASSLTGAIGELFF TGTGCCAGCAGCTTGACAGGGGCGATCGGGGAGCTGTTTTTT
15 TRBD2 TRBJ2-1 few TRBV2 CASSVLAGASNEQFF TGTGCCAGCAGTGTACTAGCGGGGGCTAGCAATGAGCAGTTCTTC
18 TRBD1 TRBJ2-6 . TRBV9 CASSVGGRDMTGADVLTF TGTGCCAGCAGTGTAGGAGGCAGGGATATGACAGGGGCCGACGTCCTGACTTTC
16 . TRBJ2-2 . TRBV7-9 CASSPANRVNTGELFF TGTGCCAGCAGCCCAGCGAACAGGGTGAACACCGGGGAGCTGTTTTTT
13 . TRBJ1-1 . TRBV29-1 CSVGRKLNTEAFF TGCAGCGTTGGTAGGAAGCTGAACACTGAAGCTTTCTTT
15 TRBD2 TRBJ2-1 many TRBV7-3 CASSPVAGAINEQFF TGTGCCAGCAGCCCCGTAGCGGGGGCCATCAATGAGCAGTTCTTC
14 TRBD1 TRBJ1-1 . TRBV5-6 CASSFRTGGTEAFF TGTGCCAGCAGCTTCCGCACAGGGGGCACTGAAGCTTTCTTT
11 . TRBJ1-3 few TRBV6-5 CASKTVNTIYF TGTGCCAGCAAAACAGTAAACACCATATATTTT
17 TRBD1 TRBJ1-5 few TRBV18 CASSPPGTGGFNQPQHF TGTGCCAGCTCACCACCGGGGACAGGGGGTTTCAATCAGCCCCAGCATTTT
13 . TRBJ1-1 . TRBV28 CASSPLIMTEAFF TGTGCCAGCAGCCCTCTAATAATGACTGAAGCTTTCTTT